This paragraph reports one TCR beta chain. Germline lookup yields CDR1 LNHDA and CDR2 SQIVND (reference sequence). The CDR3 is 16 residues long. The trim removed 0 bases at V and 4 bases at J, leaving 5 bases unmatched. The protocol was immunoSEQ multiplex PCR, while the TCRdb copy is restricted to in-frame clones and leaves out a portion. In the table there are approximately 90,000 clones, about 89% of which are singletons. The data originate from a study of T cell changes during pregnancy in multiple sclerosis. The chain has TRBV19 and TRBJ1-5; 8 bases line up with TRBD1. Source: peripheral blood, taken in the first trimester of pregnancy. This receptor was taken from a female donor with multiple sclerosis, enrolled in a pregnancy study. In DNA form, the CDR3 reads TGTGCCAGTAGTATAGATTGGGGACAGGTTAATCAGCCCCAGCATTTT. Protein sequence: CASSIDWGQVNQPQHF.